These 8 T cell receptor beta chains originate from one sample sequenced in a study of OX40 agonist ivuxolimab in advanced cancers. The protocol was immunoSEQ multiplex PCR, while the TCRdb copy is restricted to in-frame clones and leaves out a portion. This sample has around 60,000 clones, with around 90% found just once. Sequencing used CD4+ or CD8+ T cells sorted from blood, obtained in a trial of the OX40 agonist ivuxolimab. The receptors were gathered from an adult with an advanced solid tumor such as melanoma, head and neck, liver or kidney cancer.

V gene TRBV9 combines with J gene TRBJ2-1, with 11 bases aligning to TRBD2. Germline V lookup: CDR1 SGDLS, CDR2 YYNGEE. CDR3 length: 17 amino acids. J was trimmed by 5 bases and V by 2 bases; bases with no gene match: 9. CDR3 in amino acids: CASSVSLAGGVDNEQFF. Here the CDR3 DNA reads TGTGCCAGCAGCGTTTCCCTAGCGGGAGGAGTAGACAATGAGCAGTTCTTC.

The chain has TRBV18 and TRBJ2-7, with 12 bases lining up with TRBD1. The V gene's germline CDR1 is KGHSH and CDR2 LQKENI. J was trimmed by 4 bases and V by 3 bases; bases with no gene match: 1. The CDR3 sequence is 14 residues long. In DNA, the CDR3 is TGTGCCAGCTCACCGGGACAGGGGGCTTACGAGCAGTACTTC. It is translated as CASSPGQGAYEQYF. Supplemented by reference TRBV18 and TRBJ2-7, the full variable domain reads NAGVMQNPRHLVRRRGQEARLRCSPMKGHSHVYWYRQLPEEGLKFMVYLQKENIIDESGMPKERFSAEFPKEGPSILRIQQVVRGDSAAYFCASSPGQGAYEQYFGPGTRLTVT.

The chain employs TRBV29-1 and TRBJ2-5, with 9 bases identical to TRBD2. The ends lost 3 bases at V and 0 bases at J; junction bases unmatched: 8. Germline CDR1 and CDR2: SQVTM and ANQGSEA. CDR3 length: 16 amino acids. CDR3 bases: TGCAGCGTTGAGGGGCTAGCGGGGTTGTACCAAGAGACCCAGTACTTC. It translates to CSVEGLAGLYQETQYF.

A note on this clone: At one end, the junction sequence differs from germline, possibly due to a read error. The V call is TRBV4-1, the J call TRBJ1-2; D unclear. The germline gives CDR1 MGHRA, CDR2 YSYEKL. The CDR3 runs 11 residues. Here the CDR3 reads CASSQGTDFFF. The CDR3 DNA follows: TGCGCCAGCAGCCAAGGTACAGACTTCTTTTTC.

The chain combines TRBV4-1 with TRBJ2-7; 7 bases match TRBD1. This CDR3 is built from 13 residues. Germline CDR1 MGHRA, CDR2 YSYEKL. With V trimmed by 3 bases and J by 4 bases, 3 bases remained unmatched. The CDR3 is CASSHQTGYEQYF. The CDR3 DNA reads as TGCGCCAGCAGCCACCAGACAGGGTACGAGCAGTACTTC.

The chain uses TRBV9 and TRBJ2-7; a possible D gene is TRBD2 (6 bases). There are 14 residues in the CDR3. The V end lost 2 bases, the J end lost 0 bases, and 9 bases lay between the germline ends. Germline V CDR1 and CDR2: SGDLS, YYNGEE. CDR3 in amino acids: CASSVQGGSYEQYF. The CDR3 DNA is TGTGCCAGCAGCGTTCAGGGAGGCTCCTACGAGCAGTACTTC.

The chain recombines TRBV6-5 with TRBJ2-2; D tentatively reads TRBD1 or TRBD2 (5 bases each). V shed 7 bases and J shed 0 bases, with 12 bases lying between them. The CDR3 sequence is 15 residues long. CDR1 and CDR2 from the germline V gene are MNHEY and SVGAGI. CDR3 nucleotides: TGTGCCAGCACCCCGGGACCGGCGAACACCGGGGAGCTGTTTTTT. It codes for CASTPGPANTGELFF.

V is TRBV28 and J is TRBJ2-5; D is uncertain. CDR3 length equals 12 residues. CDR1 and CDR2 (germline): MDHEN, SYDVKM. Trimming stripped 5 bases from V and 4 bases from J, with 8 bases between. The CDR3 protein is CASSDDGETQYF. CDR3 nucleotides: TGTGCCAGCAGTGATGACGGAGAGACCCAGTACTTC.